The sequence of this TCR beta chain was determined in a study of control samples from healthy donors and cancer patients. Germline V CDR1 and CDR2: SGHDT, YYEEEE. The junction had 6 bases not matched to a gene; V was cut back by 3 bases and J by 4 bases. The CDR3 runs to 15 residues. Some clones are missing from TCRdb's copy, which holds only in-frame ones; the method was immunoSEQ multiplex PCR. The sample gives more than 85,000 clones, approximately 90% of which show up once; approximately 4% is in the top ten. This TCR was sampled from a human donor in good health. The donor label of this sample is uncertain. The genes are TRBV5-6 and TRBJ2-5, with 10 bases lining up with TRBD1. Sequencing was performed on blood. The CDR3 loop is CASSSGTGVLETQYF. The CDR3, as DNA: TGTGCCAGCAGCTCCGGGACAGGGGTTTTAGAGACCCAGTACTTC.